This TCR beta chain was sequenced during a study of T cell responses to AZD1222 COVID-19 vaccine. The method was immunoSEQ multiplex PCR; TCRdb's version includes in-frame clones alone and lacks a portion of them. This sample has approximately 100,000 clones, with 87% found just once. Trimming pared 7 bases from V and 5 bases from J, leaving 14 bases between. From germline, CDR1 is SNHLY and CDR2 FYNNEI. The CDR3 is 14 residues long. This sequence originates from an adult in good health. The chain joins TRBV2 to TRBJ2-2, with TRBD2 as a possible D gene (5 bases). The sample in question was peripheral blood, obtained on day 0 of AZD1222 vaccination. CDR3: CASMRASGTGELFF. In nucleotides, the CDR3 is TGTGCCAGCATGAGGGCCTCGGGGACCGGGGAGCTGTTTTTT.